This T cell receptor beta chain derives from a study of T cells in Graves' hyperthyroidism and ophthalmopathy. RNA transcripts served as the template for amplifying TCR beta CDR3 regions. Carried out on the TCR CDR3, a first-round RT-PCR used the HTBI primer set. TCRdb passed the multiplex PCR reads through MiXCR, listing each CDR3 protein once. The sample holds over 350,000 distinct CDR3 sequences, around 15% seen once. This clonotype was found a few times. Uncontrolled infection, other autoimmune disease, pregnancy or lactation excluded patients. Germline V CDR1 and CDR2: PRHDT, FYEKMQ (reference sequence). V was clipped by 8 bases and J by 7 bases, with 21 bases between them. The CDR3 sequence is 14 residues long.

The chain joins TRBV13 to TRBJ2-7; D is possibly TRBD2 (6 bases). Sequences were obtained from blood. This receptor was obtained from a man between 50 and 59 years old with Graves' ophthalmopathy. The CDR3 spells CASSKRAAFWEQYF. In nucleotides, the CDR3 is TGTGCCAGCTCGAAGCGGGCGGCTTTCTGGGAGCAGTACTTC.